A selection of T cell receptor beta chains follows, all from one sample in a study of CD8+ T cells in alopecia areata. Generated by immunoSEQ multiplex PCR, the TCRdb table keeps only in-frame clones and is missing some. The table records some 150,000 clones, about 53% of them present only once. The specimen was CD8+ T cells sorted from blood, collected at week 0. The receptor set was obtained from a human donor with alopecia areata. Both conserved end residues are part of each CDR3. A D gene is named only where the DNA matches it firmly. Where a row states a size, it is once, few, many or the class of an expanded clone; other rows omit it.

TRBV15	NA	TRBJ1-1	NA	CATSRAETEAFF	TGTGCCACCAGCAGAGCAGAAACTGAAGCTTTCTTT
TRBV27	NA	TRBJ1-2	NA	CASSLGASSGYTF	TGTGCCAGCAGTTTGGGGGCGTCTTCTGGCTACACCTTC
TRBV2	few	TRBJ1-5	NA	CASSEMGREEPQHF	TGTGCCAGCAGTGAGATGGGGCGTGAAGAGCCCCAGCATTTT
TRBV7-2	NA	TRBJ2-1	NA	CASSFPRTATYNEQFF	TGTGCCAGCAGCTTTCCTCGGACGGCCACCTACAATGAGCAGTTCTTC
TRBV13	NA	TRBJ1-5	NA	CASSQASDQPQHF	TGTGCCAGCAGCCAAGCTTCTGATCAGCCCCAGCATTTT
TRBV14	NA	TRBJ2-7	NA	CASSQVNRPYEQYF	TGTGCCAGCAGCCAAGTCAACAGGCCCTACGAGCAGTACTTC
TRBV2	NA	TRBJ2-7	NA	CASSDRAGYEQYF	TGTGCCAGCAGCGACAGAGCCGGCTACGAGCAGTACTTC
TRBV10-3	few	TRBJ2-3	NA	CAIAAAGSTDTQYF	TGTGCCATCGCAGCGGCGGGGAGCACAGATACGCAGTATTTT
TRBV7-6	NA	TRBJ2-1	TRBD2	CASSLGTSGGSNEQFF	TGTGCCAGCAGCTTAGGGACTAGCGGGGGGAGCAATGAGCAGTTCTTC
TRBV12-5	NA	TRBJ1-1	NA	CASGQGYTEAFF	TGTGCTAGTGGGCAGGGGTACACTGAAGCTTTCTTT
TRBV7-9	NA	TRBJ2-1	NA	CASSLVNEQFF	TGTGCCAGCAGCTTAGTAAATGAGCAGTTCTTC
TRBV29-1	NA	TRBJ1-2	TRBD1	CSVAGGNFGYGYTF	TGCAGCGTTGCAGGGGGCAACTTCGGCTATGGCTACACCTTC
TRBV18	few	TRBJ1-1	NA	CASSPPPSWAGGTEAFF	TGTGCCAGCTCACCCCCACCCTCCTGGGCCGGGGGCACTGAAGCTTTCTTT
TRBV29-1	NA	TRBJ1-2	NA	CSVVLLTEGYTF	TGCAGCGTTGTTTTGCTTACGGAAGGCTACACCTTC
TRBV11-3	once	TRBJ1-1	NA	CASSPRSTEAFF	TGTGCCAGCAGCCCCCGTAGTACTGAAGCTTTCTTT
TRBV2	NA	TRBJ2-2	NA	CASTSQAPGELFF	TGTGCCAGCACTTCTCAAGCGCCCGGGGAGCTGTTTTTT
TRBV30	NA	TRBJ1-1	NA	CAWRIGLNTEAFF	TGTGCCTGGAGGATCGGGTTGAACACTGAAGCTTTCTTT
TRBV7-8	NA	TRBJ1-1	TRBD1	CASSSSPGQDIMNTEAFF	TGTGCCAGCAGCTCGTCTCCGGGACAGGATATAATGAACACTGAAGCTTTCTTT
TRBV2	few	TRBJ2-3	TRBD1	CASSEAQGALEDTQYF	TGTGCCAGCAGTGAAGCCCAGGGGGCGCTTGAAGATACGCAGTATTTT
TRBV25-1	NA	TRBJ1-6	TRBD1	CASRAQGVSNSPLHF	TGTGCCAGCAGAGCACAGGGGGTCTCTAATTCACCCCTCCACTTT
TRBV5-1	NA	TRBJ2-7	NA	CASRLNSDEQYF	TGCGCCAGCAGATTGAACAGCGACGAGCAGTACTTC
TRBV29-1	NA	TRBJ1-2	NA	CSVEDRDSTFYGYTF	TGCAGCGTTGAAGATAGGGACTCAACCTTCTATGGCTACACCTTC
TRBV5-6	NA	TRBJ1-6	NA	CASSLYQVDSPLHF	TGTGCCAGCAGCTTGTACCAGGTGGATTCACCCCTCCACTTT
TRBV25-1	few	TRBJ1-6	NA	CASSEQAQGSPLHF	TGTGCCAGCAGTGAGCAGGCTCAGGGGTCACCCCTCCACTTT
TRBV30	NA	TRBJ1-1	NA	CAWFVRGVNTEAFF	TGTGCCTGGTTTGTAAGGGGAGTAAACACTGAAGCTTTCTTT
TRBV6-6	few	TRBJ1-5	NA	CASSYSPEPNQPQHF	TGTGCCAGCAGTTACTCACCGGAACCCAATCAGCCCCAGCATTTT
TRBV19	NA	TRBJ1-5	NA	CASSTRAGGSLSNQPQHF	TGTGCCAGTAGTACCCGGGCGGGGGGTTCGTTGAGCAATCAGCCCCAGCATTTT
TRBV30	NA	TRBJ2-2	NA	CASNTGTGELFF	TGTGCCTCAAACACAGGGACCGGGGAGCTGTTTTTT
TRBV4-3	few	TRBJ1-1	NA	CASSQGTSGNTEAFF	TGCGCCAGCAGCCAAGGGACGTCCGGGAACACTGAAGCTTTCTTT
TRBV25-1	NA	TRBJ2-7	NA	CASSSLGSYEQYF	TGTGCCAGCAGTTCCTTGGGTAGCTACGAGCAGTACTTC
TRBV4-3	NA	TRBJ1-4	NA	CASSQVSTALNEKLFF	TGCGCCAGCAGCCAAGTGTCTACAGCCTTAAATGAAAAACTGTTTTTT
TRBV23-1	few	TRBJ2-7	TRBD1	CATVTEGQAPYEQYF	TGCGCCACCGTAACGGAGGGACAGGCACCCTACGAGCAGTACTTC
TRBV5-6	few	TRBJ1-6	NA	CASSLGGAPLHF	TGTGCCAGCAGCTTGGGGGGAGCACCCCTCCACTTT
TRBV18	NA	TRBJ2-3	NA	CASSPQEIRSDTQYF	TGTGCCAGCTCACCTCAGGAGATCAGGTCCGATACGCAGTATTTT
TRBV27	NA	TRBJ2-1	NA	CASSLSDYNEQFF	TGTGCCAGCAGTTTATCGGACTACAATGAGCAGTTCTTC
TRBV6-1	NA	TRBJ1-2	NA	CASSENVNGYTF	TGTGCCAGCAGTGAAAATGTTAATGGCTACACCTTC
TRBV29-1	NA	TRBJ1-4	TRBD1	CSVTGVGGKLFF	TGCAGCGTAACAGGGGTGGGCGGAAAACTGTTTTTT
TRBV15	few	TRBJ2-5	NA	CATAGTQETQYF	TGTGCCACTGCGGGTACCCAAGAGACCCAGTACTTC
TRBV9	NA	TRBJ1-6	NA	CASSGGGIGNSPLHF	TGTGCCAGCAGCGGCGGGGGAATAGGGAATTCACCCCTCCACTTT
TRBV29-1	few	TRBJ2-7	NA	CSVEVRPNYEQYF	TGCAGCGTTGAAGTGAGACCTAATTACGAGCAGTACTTC
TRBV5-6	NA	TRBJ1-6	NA	CASSLGNSPLHF	TGTGCCAGCAGCTTGGGCAATTCACCCCTCCACTTT
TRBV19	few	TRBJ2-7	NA	CASSIHQSAYEQYF	TGTGCCAGTAGTATTCATCAGTCCGCCTACGAGCAGTACTTC
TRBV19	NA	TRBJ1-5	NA	CASSIRDMNQPQHF	TGTGCCAGTAGTATTCGGGACATGAATCAGCCCCAGCATTTT
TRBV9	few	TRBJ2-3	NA	CASSVGGGSSTDTQYF	TGTGCCAGCAGCGTAGGTGGTGGATCCTCGACAGATACGCAGTATTTT
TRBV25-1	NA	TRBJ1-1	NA	CASTSGVNTEAFF	TGTGCCAGCACTAGTGGGGTGAACACTGAAGCTTTCTTT
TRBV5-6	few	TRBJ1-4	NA	CASSLVGSSEKLFF	TGTGCCAGCAGCTTGGTTGGGTCGTCGGAAAAACTGTTTTTT
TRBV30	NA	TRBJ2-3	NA	CAWSVRLGGRATDTQYF	TGTGCCTGGAGTGTAAGGCTGGGGGGACGAGCCACAGATACGCAGTATTTT
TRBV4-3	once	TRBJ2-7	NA	CASSQDSGGSYEQYF	TGCGCCAGCAGCCAAGATAGCGGCGGAAGCTACGAGCAGTACTTC
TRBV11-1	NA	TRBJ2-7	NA	CASSLVTGNSYEQYF	TGTGCCAGCAGCTTAGTCACAGGGAACTCCTACGAGCAGTACTTC
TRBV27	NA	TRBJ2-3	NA	CASSLMDRDTQYF	TGTGCCAGCAGTTTAATGGACAGAGATACGCAGTATTTT
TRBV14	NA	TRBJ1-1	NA	CASNRGGAVTEAFF	TGTGCCAGCAACCGTGGAGGGGCGGTTACTGAAGCTTTCTTT
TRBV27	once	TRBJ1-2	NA	CASSTGYQGYTF	TGTGCCAGCAGCACGGGTTATCAGGGCTACACCTTC
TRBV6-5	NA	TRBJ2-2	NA	CASSRWDTVRELFF	TGTGCCAGCAGCCGGTGGGATACGGTTAGGGAGCTGTTTTTT
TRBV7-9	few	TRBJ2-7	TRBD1	CASSSGQGSSYEQYF	TGTGCCAGCAGCTCGGGACAGGGTAGCTCCTACGAGCAGTACTTC
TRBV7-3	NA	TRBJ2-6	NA	CASSLMTGIPSGANVLTF	TGTGCCAGCAGTCTCATGACAGGTATCCCCTCTGGGGCCAACGTCCTGACTTTC